Each of the 11 T cell receptor beta chains below was sequenced from the same sample in a study of blood T cell repertoires in COVID-19. Sequencing used immunoSEQ multiplex PCR; TCRdb keeps in-frame clones, though not all of them. The sample consists of about 58,000 clones, around 79% of them appearing once. The sequencing input was peripheral blood. The source of these receptors is a human donor in a cohort sampled during active COVID-19.

The chain recombines TRBV11-2 with TRBJ2-7; 11 bases line up with TRBD1. CDR1 SGHAT and CDR2 FQNNGV come from the germline V gene. There are 18 residues in the CDR3. V lost 5 bases to trimming and J lost 2 bases; unmatched junction nucleotides: 14. In nucleotides, the CDR3 is TGTGCCAGCAGCAACCCCGGACAGGGGGCTAGCGGGACCTACGAGCAGTACTTC. Amino acids: CASSNPGQGASGTYEQYF.

This rearrangement joins TRBV19 to TRBJ2-1, with TRBD2 as a possible D gene (6 bases). The germline V gene has CDR1 LNHDA and CDR2 SQIVND (reference sequence). The CDR3 extends over 19 amino acids. V lost 3 bases and J lost 0, with 21 bases in between. CDR3 nucleotides: TGTGCCAGTAGTATCCGGCGGGGCCATTCGGGGAGCTCCTACAATGAGCAGTTCTTC. Translating gives CASSIRRGHSGSSYNEQFF.

This chain links TRBV7-5 with TRBJ1-6. TRBV7-5 is a pseudogene. The CDR3 runs to 16 residues. CDR3 region: CARNTAGSRYNSPLHF. The CDR3 DNA follows: TGTGCCAGAAACACCGCGGGGAGCCGTTATAATTCACCCCTCCACTTT.

This clone was recorded a few times. This rearrangement joins TRBV9 to TRBJ2-2; D is undetermined. Trimming removed 2 bases at V and 8 bases at J, with 10 bases between. The CDR3 sequence is 13 residues long. Germline V CDR1 and CDR2: SGDLS, YYNGEE. The DNA of the CDR3 is TGTGCCAGCAGCGTCCTCAGTTTGGGGGAGCTGTTTTTT. It codes for CASSVLSLGELFF.

CDR3 bases: TGTGCCAGCAGTCTGCTAGCGGGGGGTCCCCAAGAGACCCAGTACTTC. Its protein product is CASSLLAGGPQETQYF. The chain is built from TRBV27 and TRBJ2-5, with 11 bases that match TRBD2. This CDR3 is 16 amino acids long. CDR1 and CDR2 (germline): MNHEY, SMNVEV (reference sequence). V lost 5 bases to trimming and J lost 1 base; unmatched junction nucleotides: 6.

The rearrangement uses TRBV5-1 and TRBJ1-1; no definite D call. V lost 0 bases to trimming and J lost 1 base, with 10 bases between them. Germline V gene data show CDR1 as SGHRS and CDR2 as YFSETQ. The CDR3 runs 15 residues. The CDR3 DNA reads as TGCGCCAGCAGCTTGGCCAACTACGGGAACACTGAAGCTTTCTTT. It is translated as CASSLANYGNTEAFF.

CDR3 in DNA: TGTGCCACCACGGACACAAACTCCTACGAGCAGTACTTC. Translation: CATTDTNSYEQYF. V and J are TRBV6-5 and TRBJ2-7; TRBD1 might be the D (5 bases). CDR1 and CDR2 (germline): MNHEY, SVGAGI. Trimming took 10 bases from V and 0 from J, leaving 13 bases between them. The CDR3 covers 13 residues.

The chain has TRBV10-2 and TRBJ1-1; a possible D gene is TRBD1 (5 bases). The CDR3 has 11 amino acids. V dropped 7 bases and J dropped 6 bases, with 9 bases sitting between them. CDR1 and CDR2 (germline): WSHSY, SAAADI. CDR3 nucleotide sequence: TGCGCCAGCACTCAGGGTGCTGAAGCTTTCTTT. Its protein product is CASTQGAEAFF.

The chain employs TRBV19 and TRBJ1-5, with D tentatively TRBD1 (5 bases). V lost 0 bases, J lost 4 bases, and 10 bases lay in between. Germline V gene data show CDR1 as LNHDA and CDR2 as SQIVND (reference sequence). The CDR3 has 15 residues. The CDR3 protein is CASSIDRRGNQPQHF. CDR3 in DNA: TGTGCCAGTAGTATAGATAGGAGGGGTAATCAGCCCCAGCATTTT. The whole variable domain, remainder taken from reference TRBV19 and TRBJ1-5, is DGGITQSPKYLFRKEGQNVTLSCEQNLNHDAMYWYRQDPGQGLRLIYYSQIVNDFQKGDIAEGYSVSREKKESFPLTVTSAQKNPTAFYLCASSIDRRGNQPQHFGDGTRLSIL.

The rearrangement joins TRBV27 to TRBJ2-3, with D possibly matching TRBD2 (5 bases). With 3 bases removed from V and 0 bases from J, the gap between germline ends came to 16 bases. Looked up from germline, CDR1 is MNHEY and CDR2 is SMNVEV (reference sequence). The CDR3 has 17 residues. The DNA for the CDR3 is TGTGCCAGCAGTTTGCTAGCAGCCCTCGGAAGCACAGATACGCAGTATTTT. Translating it yields CASSLLAALGSTDTQYF.

The V call is TRBV7-9, the J call TRBJ2-7, with 14 bases fitting TRBD2. This CDR3 is 16 amino acids long. V lost 6 bases to trimming and J lost 3 bases; unmatched junction nucleotides: 7. Looked up from germline, CDR1 is SEHNR and CDR2 is FQNEAQ (reference sequence). The CDR3 nucleotides read TGTGCCAGCAGAGCCTCCGGGACTAGCGGGAGCTACGAGCAGTACTTC. This codes for CASRASGTSGSYEQYF.